The 9 T cell receptor beta chains below were found in one sample sequenced in a study of CXCR3-negative and CXCR3-positive naive CD8 T cells. It was by 5' RACE with UMI labels that the TRB cDNA libraries were prepared. TCRdb re-called the 5' RACE reads and gives one entry per CDR3 protein, without DNA. In all, the sample yields 30,000 to 40,000 distinct CDR3 sequences. The material sequenced was memory CD8+ T cells from blood. All receptors come from a human donor in good health. Some clones in this sample may be carry-over from other donors' samples.

The genes are TRBV6-2 or TRBV6-3 and TRBJ1-2; no DNA is available, so the TRBD1 call from TCRdb remains unchecked. Looked up from germline, CDR1 is MNHEY and CDR2 is SVGEGT. This CDR3 has 14 residues. The CDR3 region is CASSSGQGGSGYTF.

CDR3 loop: CASSLVDLGATDTQYF. V gene TRBV7-2 combines with J gene TRBJ2-3; absent DNA, TCRdb's TRBD1 call cannot be checked. There are 16 residues in the CDR3. CDR1 SGHTA and CDR2 FQGNSA come from the germline V gene.

V and J are TRBV2 and TRBJ2-1; the TCRdb call, TRBD2, lacks DNA for checking. CDR3 length: 14 amino acids. Germline-derived CDR1 and CDR2 are SNHLY and FYNNEI. The chain's CDR3 is CASSDGTSGNEQFF.

The chain recombines TRBV6-4 with TRBJ2-1; TCRdb gives TRBD2 as the D gene, but with no DNA this cannot be confirmed. The CDR3 extends over 14 amino acids. Germline V gives CDR1 MRHNA, CDR2 SNTAGT. The CDR3 is CASSEAGGPNEQFF.

This chain connects TRBV28 to TRBJ2-7. Germline CDR1 and CDR2: MDHEN and SYDVKM. CDR3 length equals 12 residues. The CDR3 spells CASSPRQDEQYF.

The rearrangement uses TRBV7-9 and TRBJ2-1. Germline V gene sequence: CDR1 SEHNR, CDR2 FQNEAQ (reference sequence). The CDR3 is 14 amino acids. CDR3 loop: CASSSIYRSNEQFF.

V and J are TRBV9 and TRBJ2-7; TCRdb designates TRBD2, a call that cannot be tested without DNA. Germline loops: CDR1 SGDLS, CDR2 YYNGEE. The CDR3 contains 12 residues. CDR3 region: CASSPGRNEQYF.

The V call is TRBV7-9, the J call TRBJ1-2; absent DNA, TCRdb's TRBD1 call cannot be checked. This CDR3 spans 17 amino acids. The germline gives CDR1 SEHNR, CDR2 FQNEAQ (reference sequence). The CDR3 reads CASGDSGWQGAHYGYTF.

The chain joins TRBV7-3 to TRBJ1-6. Germline V gene lookup returns CDR1 SGHTA and CDR2 FQGTGA. The CDR3 sequence is 16 residues long. The chain's CDR3 is CASSSTESSYNSPLHF.